This TCR beta chain was identified during a study of shared clonotypes between healthy human individuals. Study information: Serving as donors were two women and a few men, whose ages spanned 18 to 49.

Using immunoSEQ multiplex PCR, the repertoire was profiled, and TCRdb retains in-frame clones only, with some absent. The table includes over 800,000 clones, nearly 95% detected once. In the case of this clone: What it binds is unknown.

Germline CDR1 is SEHNR and CDR2 is FQNEAQ (reference sequence). CDR3 length: 18 amino acids. Trimming took 7 bases from V and 0 from J; bases not matched to a gene: 15. Positively selected for CCR7, the CD45RO-negative cells used as naive CD8 cells excluded terminally differentiated effector memory CD45RA+ cells. General study findings and limits: Clonotypes which were not shared had lower generation probabilities than clonotypes that all four donors shared. Tissues were not sampled, only blood, and their repertoires likely differ. Roughly 5.3% of naive CD4 clonotypes were common to four donors.

The chain uses TRBV7-9 and TRBJ2-1, with 7 bases lining up with TRBD2. Sequencing was done on a sample of naive CD8+ T cells sorted from blood. The sequence derives from a man younger than 45 in good health. CDR3 protein: CASTPGGSSPYSYNEQFF. DNA for the CDR3: TGTGCCAGCACACCGGGGGGATCGAGTCCCTACTCCTACAATGAGCAGTTCTTC.